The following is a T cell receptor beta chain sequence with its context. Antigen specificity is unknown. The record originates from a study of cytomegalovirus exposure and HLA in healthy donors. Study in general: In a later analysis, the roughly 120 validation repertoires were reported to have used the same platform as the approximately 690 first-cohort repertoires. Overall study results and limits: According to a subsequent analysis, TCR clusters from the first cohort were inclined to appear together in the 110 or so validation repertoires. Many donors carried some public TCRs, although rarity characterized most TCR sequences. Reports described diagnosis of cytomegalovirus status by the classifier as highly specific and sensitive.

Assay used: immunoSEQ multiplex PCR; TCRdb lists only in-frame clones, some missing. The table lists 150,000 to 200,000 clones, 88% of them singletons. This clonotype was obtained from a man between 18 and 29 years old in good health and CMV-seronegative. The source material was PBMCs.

CDR3 bases: TGTGCCACCCAACAGGGGCCAACAAATGAGCAGTTCTTC. Amino acid sequence: CATQQGPTNEQFF. This sequence joins TRBV18 and TRBJ2-1; TRBD1 aligns across 7 bases. J was trimmed by 7 bases and V by 10 bases; bases with no gene match: 10. This CDR3 comprises 13 residues. CDR1 and CDR2 from the germline V gene are KGHSH and LQKENI.